Below, 24 T cell receptor beta chains from the same sample are listed, as sequenced in a study of blood T cell repertoires in COVID-19 (dated by TCRdb to between 2020 and 2021). Preparation of the library involved the immunoSEQ multiplex PCR assay. As stored in TCRdb, this immuneACCESS dataset retains in-frame rearrangements with V and J assigned. A fraction of the clones does not appear; measured against another copy, unresolved V genes explain less than half of the discrepancy, and the remainder lacks a known reason. The sample table lists under 55,000 clones, about 78% of them with a count of one. In total, the top ten clones hold approximately 5.3% of the sample. Sequencing was performed on PBMCs or T cells enriched from blood (not recorded which). Every receptor here comes from a woman in her forties or fifties with acute COVID-19.

This chain connects TRBV7-6 to TRBJ1-6, with 8 bases aligning to TRBD1. CDR3 length: 17 amino acids. Per germline, CDR1 SGHVS and CDR2 FNYEAQ. The V gene end was trimmed by 5 bases and the J gene end by 4 bases; junction bases not matched to a gene: 10. CDR3 protein: CASSATSGQGYNSPLHF. The CDR3 DNA follows: TGTGCCAGCAGCGCCACCTCCGGACAGGGTTATAATTCACCCCTCCACTTT.

CDR3 sequence: CASSGSGDLYTGELFF. Written as DNA, the CDR3 is TGTGCCAGCAGCGGATCCGGGGATCTCTATACCGGGGAGCTGTTTTTT. The gene calls are TRBV9 and TRBJ2-2, with D possibly TRBD2 on 5 matching bases. Germline V gives CDR1 SGDLS, CDR2 YYNGEE. The CDR3 consists of 16 residues. V lost 3 bases to trimming and J lost 5 bases, with 17 bases between them.

This clone has more than one count but fewer than ten. The gene calls are TRBV12-3 or TRBV12-4 and TRBJ1-5; D gene unclear. V was trimmed by 6 bases and J by 3 bases, leaving 9 bases between them. The CDR3 runs 13 residues. The CDR3 spells CASSAGLNQPQHF. The CDR3 DNA reads TGTGCCAGCAGCGCAGGTCTCAATCAGCCCCAGCATTTT.

The V and J genes are TRBV21-1 and TRBJ1-1; the D call TRBD1 from the table was never checked on the DNA. TRBV21-1 is annotated as a pseudogene. CDR3 length: 16 residues. CDR3 in amino acids: CASFLDRGPGNTEAFF. Here the CDR3 DNA reads TGTGCCAGCTTTTTGGACAGGGGGCCGGGGAACACTGAAGCTTTCTTT.

The DNA for the CDR3 is TGTGCCAGCAGCTTAGTAAACAGCCTTCGTAGTGAAGCTTTCTTT. It is translated as CASSLVNSLRSEAFF. The chain carries TRBV11-2 and TRBJ1-1; no reliable D call. Germline CDR1 is SGHAT and CDR2 is FQNNGV. This CDR3 has 15 amino acids. The V gene lost 1 base and the J gene lost 7 bases, with 16 bases spanning the gap.

The rearrangement joins TRBV27 to TRBJ2-6; D gene unclear. CDR1 and CDR2 (germline): MNHEY, SMNVEV (reference sequence). The CDR3 has 16 amino acids. V was cut by 2 bases and J by 0 bases, with 8 bases left in between. CDR3 residues: CASSLGQISGANVLTF. The CDR3, as DNA: TGTGCCAGCAGTTTAGGGCAGATCTCTGGGGCCAACGTCCTGACTTTC.

The V call is TRBV2, the J call TRBJ2-7; no firm D call. There are 10 residues in the CDR3. The germline V gene encodes CDR1 SNHLY and CDR2 FYNNEI. V was cut by 7 bases and J by 4 bases, with 5 bases left in between. The CDR3 sequence: CASTRYEQYF. The CDR3 DNA reads as TGTGCCAGCACCAGATACGAGCAGTACTTC.

This chain connects TRBV10-3 to TRBJ1-2; 7 bases agree with TRBD1. After removal of 7 bases from V and 4 bases from J, the junction contained 6 bases not matched to a gene. The CDR3 is 13 amino acids. CDR1 is ENHRY, CDR2 SYGVKD, per germline. The CDR3 reads CAITPRDSYGYTF. CDR3 coding DNA: TGTGCCATCACCCCCCGGGACAGCTATGGCTACACCTTC.

The chain employs TRBV28 and TRBJ1-1, with TRBD1 matching over 9 bases. V shed 5 bases, J shed 8 bases, and the junction held 3 bases outside the gene matches. The CDR3 length is 12 residues. The germline gives CDR1 MDHEN, CDR2 SYDVKM. The CDR3 DNA follows: TGTGCCAGCAGTACCGGGACAGGGGAAGCTTTCTTT. Translating it yields CASSTGTGEAFF.

The chain links TRBV7-2 to TRBJ1-1; tentatively, D is TRBD1 (5 bases). The germline V gene has CDR1 SGHTA and CDR2 FQGNSA. Trimming pared 1 base from V and 0 bases from J, leaving 15 bases between. CDR3 size: 17 residues. CDR3 DNA: TGTGCCAGCAGCTTAGAGCGGGGCAGCCTCATGAACACTGAAGCTTTCTTT. This encodes CASSLERGSLMNTEAFF. The full variable domain, with the rest looked up from reference TRBV7-2 and TRBJ1-1, is GAGVSQSPSNKVTEKGKDVELRCDPISGHTALYWYRQSLGQGLEFLIYFQGNSAPDKSGLPSDRFSAERTGGSVSTLTIQRTQQEDSAVYLCASSLERGSLMNTEAFFGQGTRLTVV.

The genes are TRBV10-1 and TRBJ1-1; D call uncertain. Germline V gene lookup returns CDR1 WNHNN and CDR2 SYGVQD (reference sequence). Trimming stripped 10 bases from V and 1 base from J, with 10 bases between. This CDR3 spans 12 amino acids. CDR3: CATPGENTEAFF. CDR3 DNA sequence: TGCGCCACCCCCGGGGAGAACACTGAAGCTTTCTTT.

V and J are TRBV10-2 and TRBJ1-6; D uncertain. Germline loops: CDR1 WSHSY, CDR2 SAAADI. Trimming removed 0 bases from V and 5 bases from J, with 5 bases in between. The CDR3 has 14 amino acids. The CDR3: CASSESSDNSPLHF. DNA of the CDR3: TGCGCCAGCAGTGAGTCATCCGATAATTCACCCCTCCACTTT.

The chain combines TRBV19 with TRBJ2-5; 8 nucleotides align to TRBD1. The CDR3 spans 15 residues. V lost 4 bases and J lost 4; bases outside the gene matches: 8. Germline V gene sequence: CDR1 LNHDA, CDR2 SQIVND (reference sequence). The CDR3 loop reads CASSKTGQGGETQYF. Here the CDR3 DNA reads TGTGCCAGTAGTAAAACCGGACAGGGTGGAGAGACCCAGTACTTC.

This CDR3 reads CASSVIAGDGEETQYF. CDR3 DNA: TGCGCCAGCAGTGTGATAGCGGGAGATGGGGAAGAGACCCAGTACTTC. This chain connects TRBV10-1 to TRBJ2-5, with 9 bases fitting TRBD2. CDR1 and CDR2 from the germline V gene are WNHNN and SYGVQD (reference sequence). The CDR3 sequence is 16 residues long. V trimming: 4 bases; J trimming: 3 bases; junction bases outside the gene matches: 9.

The CDR3 region has the DNA TGTGCCAGCAGTGTTCAGGCTGCGAGTACTGAAGCTTTCTTT. Its translation is CASSVQAASTEAFF. The genes are TRBV2 and TRBJ1-1, with no clear D. The V gene's germline CDR1 is SNHLY and CDR2 FYNNEI. This CDR3 has 14 residues. V lost 4 bases and J lost 5, with 14 bases in between.

This rearrangement joins TRBV9 to TRBJ1-2; TRBD1 matches at 9 bases. Germline CDR1 is SGDLS and CDR2 is YYNGEE. V gave up 4 bases and J gave up 1 base; unmatched junction bases: 8. The CDR3 spans 16 residues. The CDR3 nucleotides are TGTGCCAGCAGCCTTCACCGGGACAGGGATAACTATGGCTACACCTTC. Protein: CASSLHRDRDNYGYTF.

This clone showed up just once. The gene calls are TRBV2 and TRBJ1-5; D is uncertain. The CDR3 sequence is 14 residues long. The germline V gene encodes CDR1 SNHLY and CDR2 FYNNEI. V was shortened by 5 bases and J by 1 base, with 9 bases between the two germline ends. CDR3 region: CASSNERSNQPQHF. The DNA for the CDR3 is TGTGCCAGCAGTAACGAACGGAGCAATCAGCCCCAGCATTTT.

The V gene is TRBV5-1, the J gene TRBJ2-3; TRBD1 matches at 8 bases. The germline V gene has CDR1 SGHRS and CDR2 YFSETQ. Trimming cost V 5 bases and J 0 bases; bases outside gene matches: 8. The CDR3 contains 16 residues. The CDR3, as DNA: TGCGCCAGCAGTTCGGGACAGGCGCCTAGCACAGATACGCAGTATTTT. As protein: CASSSGQAPSTDTQYF.

V gene TRBV30 combines with J gene TRBJ1-2, with unresolved D. CDR1 and CDR2 from the germline V gene are GTSNPN and SVGIG (reference sequence). CDR3 length: 12 amino acids. V gave up 6 bases and J gave up 5 bases, with 13 bases separating them. The CDR3 loop is CACPYEAYGYTF. CDR3 DNA sequence: TGTGCCTGCCCCTACGAGGCTTATGGCTACACCTTC.

The chain combines TRBV18 with TRBJ1-3; no clear D. V was pared by 0 bases and J by 0 bases, with 12 bases between. The CDR3 runs 17 residues. Germline loops: CDR1 KGHSH, CDR2 LQKENI. The CDR3 spells CASSPPDSFSSGNTIYF. CDR3 nucleotides: TGTGCCAGCTCACCACCGGACTCCTTTTCCTCTGGAAACACCATATATTTT.

The DNA for the CDR3 is TGTGCCAGTAGTACCCCGGGACAGATCGTCTTTACCTTC. This sequence encodes CASSTPGQIVFTF. The chain is built from TRBV19 and TRBJ1-2; 7 nucleotides align to TRBD1. The CDR3 has 13 amino acids. Per germline, CDR1 LNHDA and CDR2 SQIVND (reference sequence). J lost 14 bases, V lost 4 bases, and 13 bases had no gene match.

The V and J genes are TRBV11-2 and TRBJ1-4; unclear D gene. Germline values: CDR1 SGHAT, CDR2 FQNNGV. Trimming left V 2 bases short and J 2 bases short, with 12 bases between. The CDR3 runs to 16 residues. The CDR3: CASSLTGSLTNEKLFF. The CDR3 DNA follows: TGTGCCAGCAGCTTAACGGGGTCGTTGACTAATGAAAAACTGTTTTTT.

The chain employs TRBV7-9 and TRBJ1-1; 9 nucleotides agree with TRBD1. V trimming: 1 base; J trimming: 2 bases; junction bases outside the gene matches: 2. This CDR3 is 15 amino acids long. Germline V gives CDR1 SEHNR, CDR2 FQNEAQ (reference sequence). The CDR3 region has the DNA TGTGCCAGCAGCTTAGGGGACAGGGTCAACACTGAAGCTTTCTTT. Residues: CASSLGDRVNTEAFF.

The chain links TRBV28 to TRBJ2-7; 11 bases match TRBD1. The CDR3 extends over 15 amino acids. CDR1 and CDR2 from the germline V gene are MDHEN and SYDVKM. J was trimmed by 2 bases and V by 2 bases; bases with no gene match: 2. DNA of the CDR3: TGTGCCAGCAGTTTAGGGACAGGGGGAGCCTACGAGCAGTACTTC. Residues: CASSLGTGGAYEQYF. The entire variable domain, with the rest obtained from reference TRBV28 and TRBJ2-7, is as follows: DVKVTQSSRYLVKRTGEKVFLECVQDMDHENMFWYRQDPGLGLRLIYFSYDVKMKEKGDIPEGYSVSREKKERFSLILESASTNQTSMYLCASSLGTGGAYEQYFGPGTRLTVT.